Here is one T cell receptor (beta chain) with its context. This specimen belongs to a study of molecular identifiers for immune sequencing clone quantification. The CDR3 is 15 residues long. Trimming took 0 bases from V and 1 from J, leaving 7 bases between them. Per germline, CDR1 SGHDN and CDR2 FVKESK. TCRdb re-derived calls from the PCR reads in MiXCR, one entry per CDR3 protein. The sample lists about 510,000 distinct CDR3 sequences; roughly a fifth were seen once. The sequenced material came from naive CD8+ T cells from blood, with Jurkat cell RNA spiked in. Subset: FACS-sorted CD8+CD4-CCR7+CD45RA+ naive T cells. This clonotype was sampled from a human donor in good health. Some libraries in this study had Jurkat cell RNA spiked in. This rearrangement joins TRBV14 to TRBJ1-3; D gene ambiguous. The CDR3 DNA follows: TGTGCCAGCAGCCAAGATGCAACGTCTGGAAACACCATATATTTT. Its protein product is CASSQDATSGNTIYF.